This T cell receptor (beta chain) stems from a study of control samples from healthy donors and cancer patients. Data came from immunoSEQ multiplex PCR; TCRdb stores just in-frame clones and leaves some out. The sample contains over 85,000 clones, around nine tenths of which appear only once. CDR1 SGHTA and CDR2 FQGNSA come from the germline V gene. The CDR3 extends over 11 amino acids. V shed 5 bases and J shed 2 bases, with 4 bases lying between them. This rearrangement joins TRBV7-2 to TRBJ2-7; D is ambiguous. The specimen was PBMCs. This clonotype originated in a woman aged 60-75 years with lung cancer. Here the CDR3 reads CASSETYEQYF. The CDR3 region has the DNA TGTGCCAGCAGCGAGACCTACGAGCAGTACTTC. Filled out from reference TRBV7-2 and TRBJ2-7, the complete variable domain reads GAGVSQSPSNKVTEKGKDVELRCDPISGHTALYWYRQSLGQGLEFLIYFQGNSAPDKSGLPSDRFSAERTGGSVSTLTIQRTQQEDSAVYLCASSETYEQYFGPGTRLTVT.